The present T cell receptor beta chain was sequenced within a study of blood T cell repertoires in COVID-19. Study at large: Acute-phase and convalescent COVID-19 samples originated in the United States, Italy and Spain. The cDNA or gDNA used as material had been derived from T cells, B-cell-depleted T cells, or PBMCs.

In the study's own analysis: Counts of nucleated cells, estimated from reference gene primer amplification, were obtained. Clones were read by immunoSEQ multiplex PCR, and TCRdb kept only the in-frame ones, dropping some. The V and J calls and clone size were taken over from that table, and D and trimming were inferred from the DNA. The sample shows over 35,000 clones, roughly 90% of them seen only once. Trimming pared 3 bases from V and 0 bases from J, leaving 9 bases between. CDR1 and CDR2 (germline): SGHTA, FQGNSA. This CDR3 has 14 residues. The sequence derives from an older man with active COVID-19. The chain links TRBV7-2 to TRBJ2-7; the D is unclear. The sample consisted of peripheral blood. CDR3 loop: CASSLTPSSYEQYF. The CDR3 DNA reads as TGTGCCAGCAGCTTGACTCCCAGCTCCTACGAGCAGTACTTC.